The present T cell receptor beta chain was sequenced within a study of shared clonotypes between healthy human individuals. Profiled with immunoSEQ multiplex PCR; TCRdb holds only in-frame clones, not every one. Among about 980,000 clones listed, 70% to 85% were seen once. CDR3 length: 15 residues. Germline V gives CDR1 SGHNT, CDR2 YYREEE (reference sequence). V lost 1 base to trimming and J lost 5 bases; unmatched junction nucleotides: 5. The chain carries TRBV5-4 and TRBJ2-2; 7 bases fit TRBD1. This sequence was found in a man aged 18 to 29 in good health. The sequencing input was memory CD4+ T cells sorted from blood. Stated subset: CD45RA-negative fraction. Here the CDR3 reads CASSLKGAGTGELFF. The CDR3 nucleotides read TGTGCCAGCAGCTTGAAGGGGGCTGGAACCGGGGAGCTGTTTTTT. Drawing the rest from reference TRBV5-4 and TRBJ2-2, the complete variable domain is ETGVTQSPTHLIKTRGQQVTLRCSSQSGHNTVSWYQQALGQGPQFIFQYYREEENGRGNFPPRFSGLQFPNYSSELNVNALELDDSALYLCASSLKGAGTGELFFGEGSRLTVL.